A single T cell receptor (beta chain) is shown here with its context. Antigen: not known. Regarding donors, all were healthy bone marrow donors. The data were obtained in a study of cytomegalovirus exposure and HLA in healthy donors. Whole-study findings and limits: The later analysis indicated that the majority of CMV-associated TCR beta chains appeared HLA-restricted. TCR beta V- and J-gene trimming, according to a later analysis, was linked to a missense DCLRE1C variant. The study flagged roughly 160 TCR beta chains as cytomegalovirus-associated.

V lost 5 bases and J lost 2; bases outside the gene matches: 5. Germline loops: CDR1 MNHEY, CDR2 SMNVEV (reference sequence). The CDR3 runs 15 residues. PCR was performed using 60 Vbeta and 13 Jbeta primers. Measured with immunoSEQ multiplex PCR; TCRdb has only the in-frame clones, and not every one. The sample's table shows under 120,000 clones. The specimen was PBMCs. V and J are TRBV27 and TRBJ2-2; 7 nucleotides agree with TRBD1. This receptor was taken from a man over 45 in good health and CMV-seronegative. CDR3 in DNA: TGTGCCAGCAGTCCCCGGACAGGTAACACCGGGGAGCTGTTTTTT. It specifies CASSPRTGNTGELFF.